The next 22 T cell receptor beta chains were all read from a single sample in a study of OX40 agonist ivuxolimab in advanced cancers. The method was immunoSEQ multiplex PCR; TCRdb's version includes in-frame clones alone and lacks a portion of them. The sample has about 84,000 clones; roughly nine tenths are singletons. This sample comprised CD4+ or CD8+ T cells sorted from blood, obtained in a trial of the OX40 agonist ivuxolimab. These receptors all stem from an adult with an advanced solid tumor such as melanoma, head and neck, liver or kidney cancer.

The chain couples TRBV2 to TRBJ2-3; D unresolved. The CDR3 has 13 amino acids. V lost 4 bases and J lost 0, with 5 bases in between. The germline gives CDR1 SNHLY, CDR2 FYNNEI. Here the CDR3 reads CASSATSTDTQYF. As DNA, the CDR3 is TGTGCCAGCAGTGCTACTAGCACAGATACGCAGTATTTT.

V gene TRBV5-4 combines with J gene TRBJ2-1, with 7 bases matching TRBD1. The CDR3 extends over 15 amino acids. CDR1 SGHNT and CDR2 YYREEE come from the germline V gene (reference sequence). V gave up 4 bases and J gave up 5 bases; unmatched junction bases: 9. In nucleotides, the CDR3 is TGTGCCAGCAGCCGACCCGGGACAGAGAACAATGAGCAGTTCTTC. This sequence encodes CASSRPGTENNEQFF.

The CDR3 region is CASSIGPTGRFYSNQPQHF. The CDR3 DNA reads TGTGCCAGTAGTATAGGTCCCACGGGACGGTTTTATAGCAATCAGCCCCAGCATTTT. The chain joins TRBV19 to TRBJ1-5; D might be TRBD1 (5 bases). Deletions cut 1 base from V and 0 bases from J, with 19 bases between. CDR3 length: 19 amino acids. From germline, CDR1 is LNHDA and CDR2 SQIVND (reference sequence).

Only one count was recorded for this clone. The J gene is TRBJ2-3, the V gene TRBV7-9; 7 bases are shared with TRBD1. The CDR3 spans 15 residues. Germline lookup yields CDR1 SEHNR and CDR2 FQNEAQ (reference sequence). V lost 5 bases and J lost 0; bases outside the gene matches: 5. The CDR3 sequence is CASSPRGHSTDTQYF. In DNA, the CDR3 is TGTGCCAGCAGCCCAAGGGGGCATAGCACAGATACGCAGTATTTT.

The gene calls are TRBV11-1 and TRBJ1-2; 10 bases map to TRBD1. Per the germline V gene, CDR1 is SGHAT and CDR2 is FQDESV (reference sequence). V shed 7 bases and J 3 bases; nucleotides not matched to a gene: 5. This CDR3 has 14 amino acids. In DNA form, the CDR3 reads TGTGCCAGCAACAAGGGACAGGGGTACTATGGCTACACCTTC. The encoded protein is CASNKGQGYYGYTF.

The chain links TRBV11-2 to TRBJ2-5; D assignment may be TRBD1 or TRBD2 (6 bases each). The CDR3 consists of 13 residues. Per germline, CDR1 SGHAT and CDR2 FQNNGV. The V gene lost 2 bases and the J gene lost 9 bases, with 13 bases spanning the gap. CDR3 loop: CASSLQGPGAQYF. The CDR3 nucleotides are TGTGCCAGCAGCTTACAGGGGCCGGGGGCCCAGTACTTC.

The rearrangement joins TRBV14 to TRBJ2-7, with TRBD1 matching over 8 bases. Per the germline V gene, CDR1 is SGHDN and CDR2 is FVKESK. J gave up 0 bases and V 1 base, and 2 bases lay outside the gene matches. The CDR3 runs to 15 residues. The chain's CDR3 is CASSQGGQGSYEQYF. The CDR3 coding sequence is TGTGCCAGCAGCCAAGGCGGACAGGGCTCCTACGAGCAGTACTTC.

The DNA of the CDR3 is TGTGCCAGTAGTATAAGTCCACGACAGATGAACACTGAAGCTTTCTTT. It yields the protein CASSISPRQMNTEAFF. This sequence joins TRBV19 and TRBJ1-1; TRBD1 is a possible D gene (5 bases). CDR1 and CDR2 from the germline V gene are LNHDA and SQIVND (reference sequence). The CDR3 consists of 16 residues. Trimming removed 2 bases at V and 0 bases at J, with 13 bases between.

The genes are TRBV2 and TRBJ2-7; 8 nucleotides align to TRBD2. The ends lost 8 bases at V and 1 base at J; junction bases unmatched: 7. This CDR3 contains 14 residues. Germline assignment: CDR1 SNHLY and CDR2 FYNNEI. In nucleotides, the CDR3 is TGTGCCAGCTTAGCGGGATTGGGTTCCTACGAGCAGTACTTC. This encodes CASLAGLGSYEQYF.

The chain has TRBV2 and TRBJ1-4; D gene ambiguous. The CDR3 consists of 12 residues. V lost 4 bases, J lost 8 bases, and 8 bases lay in between. Per germline, CDR1 SNHLY and CDR2 FYNNEI. CDR3 sequence (DNA): TGTGCCAGCAGTGCCGGTTTCGAAAAACTGTTTTTT. Amino acid sequence: CASSAGFEKLFF. Complete variable domain (other parts from reference TRBV2 and TRBJ1-4): EPEVTQTPSHQVTQMGQEVILRCVPISNHLYFYWYRQILGQKVEFLVSFYNNEISEKSEIFDDQFSVERPDGSNFTLKIRSTKLEDSAMYFCASSAGFEKLFFGSGTQLSVL.

The V and J genes are TRBV10-3 and TRBJ2-7, with 9 nucleotides matching TRBD2. Germline CDR1 reads ENHRY; CDR2 reads SYGVKD. The CDR3 consists of 11 residues. Trimming removed 10 bases from V and 6 bases from J; junction bases left unmatched: 4. The CDR3 nucleotides are TGTGCCACACGGACTAGCGCCGAGCAGTACTTC. This encodes CATRTSAEQYF.

Regarding this clone: A junction end diverges from the germline sequence, so it may reflect a read error. V and J are TRBV19 and TRBJ1-1; unclear D gene. The CDR3 is 14 amino acids. Germline CDR1 reads LNHDA; CDR2 reads SQIVND (reference sequence). The CDR3 loop reads CASTRSRMNAEAFF. In nucleotides, the CDR3 is TGTGCCAGTACTAGGTCGAGGATGAACGCTGAAGCTTTCTTT.

The J gene is TRBJ2-7, the V gene TRBV6-5, with a weak D call TRBD1 (7 bases). The CDR3 is 16 residues long. CDR1 is MNHEY and CDR2 is SVGAGI in the germline V gene. V gave up 3 bases and J gave up 3 bases, with 18 bases separating them. Written as DNA, the CDR3 is TGTGCCAGCAGTTATCGACAGGGACTTGTTCTCTACGAGCAGTACTTC. The encoded protein is CASSYRQGLVLYEQYF.

V and J are TRBV7-9 and TRBJ2-7; a weak D match, TRBD2 (7 bases). Germline V gene data show CDR1 as SEHNR and CDR2 as FQNEAQ (reference sequence). The CDR3 length is 15 residues. Deletions cut 0 bases from V and 4 bases from J, with 13 bases between. Written as DNA, the CDR3 is TGTGCCAGCAGCTTAGCTGGAGGGAGGGGGTACGAGCAGTACTTC. This codes for CASSLAGGRGYEQYF.

The chain uses TRBV30 and TRBJ1-1; D is possibly TRBD1 (6 bases). CDR3 length equals 10 residues. Germline loops: CDR1 GTSNPN, CDR2 SVGIG (reference sequence). CDR3 sequence: CASDRSEAFF. CDR3 in DNA: TGTGCATCCGACAGGAGTGAAGCTTTCTTT.

J is TRBJ2-5 and V is TRBV2; the D gene is possibly TRBD1 (6 bases). The V end lost 4 bases, the J end lost 1 base, and 13 bases lay between the germline ends. The CDR3 sequence is 15 residues long. Germline V gene sequence: CDR1 SNHLY, CDR2 FYNNEI. The CDR3 loop reads CASSALGHFQETQYF. CDR3 in DNA: TGTGCCAGCAGTGCCTTGGGACACTTCCAAGAGACCCAGTACTTC.

The J gene is TRBJ2-1, the V gene TRBV5-1; 13 nucleotides match TRBD2. The CDR3 loop spans 18 amino acids. CDR1 SGHRS and CDR2 YFSETQ come from the germline V gene. The trim removed 0 bases at V and 3 bases at J, leaving 6 bases unmatched. The CDR3 sequence: CASSLAGLAGDHYNEQFF. CDR3 in DNA: TGCGCCAGCAGCTTGGCTGGACTAGCGGGAGATCACTACAATGAGCAGTTCTTC.

The rearrangement joins TRBV15 to TRBJ2-7; D is unclear. V was trimmed by 2 bases and J by 2 bases, leaving 4 bases between them. Germline lookup yields CDR1 LNHNV and CDR2 YYDKDF (reference sequence). The CDR3 totals 12 residues. The CDR3 DNA reads TGTGCCACCAGCAGAACTACCTACGAGCAGTACTTC. Its translation: CATSRTTYEQYF.

The chain links TRBV30 to TRBJ1-2; D is ambiguous. Looked up from germline, CDR1 is GTSNPN and CDR2 is SVGIG (reference sequence). The V gene lost 1 base and the J gene lost 3 bases, with 12 bases spanning the gap. The CDR3 covers 14 residues. The CDR3 DNA sequence: TGTGCCTGGAGTGGGATAAGGGTAGACTATGGCTACACCTTC. It translates to CAWSGIRVDYGYTF.

This rearrangement joins TRBV7-2 to TRBJ2-4, with 7 nucleotides matching TRBD2. This CDR3 has 14 amino acids. CDR1 is SGHTA and CDR2 is FQGNSA in the germline V gene. After removal of 0 bases from V and 6 bases from J, the junction contained 2 bases not matched to a gene. The DNA for the CDR3 is TGTGCCAGCAGCTTAGCATGGGGGGGAAACATTCAGTACTTC. It translates to CASSLAWGGNIQYF.

J is TRBJ1-3 and V is TRBV18; D call uncertain. The CDR3 is 15 residues long. Deletions cut 3 bases from V and 4 bases from J, with 13 bases between. Germline CDR1 KGHSH, CDR2 LQKENI. The DNA of the CDR3 is TGTGCCAGCTCACCCCTGCGGGAATGGGGAAACACCATATATTTT. Protein product: CASSPLREWGNTIYF.

This clone came up once. The genes are TRBV9 and TRBJ1-2, with TRBD1 as a possible D gene (5 bases). The V and J ends lost 4 bases and 3 bases respectively, with 10 bases between them. The CDR3 length is 13 residues. Germline V gene sequence: CDR1 SGDLS, CDR2 YYNGEE. The CDR3 DNA reads TGTGCCAGCAGCAAGCAGGGCGACTATGGCTACACCTTC. Its protein is CASSKQGDYGYTF.